The entry that follows covers one T cell receptor (beta chain) sequence. As originally analysed: Nucleated cell number was recorded as an estimate derived from reference gene primer amplification. Clones were read by immunoSEQ multiplex PCR, and TCRdb kept only the in-frame ones, dropping some. From that table come the V and J calls and clone size; the DNA was used to work out D and trimming. The sample yields around 78,000 clones, approximately 88% seen once. This entry comes from a study of blood T cell repertoires in COVID-19. V lost 0 bases and J lost 4; bases outside the gene matches: 9. The CDR3 contains 16 residues. Germline CDR1 and CDR2: MNHEY and SVGAGI.

The chain combines TRBV6-5 with TRBJ2-7; 7 bases match TRBD2. The specimen sequenced was peripheral blood. The clonotype was recovered from a man aged 50-60 years with active COVID-19. In DNA form, the CDR3 reads TGTGCCAGCAGTTACTCAATGGGGGAGGGTCCTTACGAGCAGTACTTC. It translates to CASSYSMGEGPYEQYF.